A selection of T cell receptor beta chains follows, all from one sample in a study of CD8 T cells in Susac syndrome. TCRdb re-called the immunoSEQ multiplex PCR reads with MiXCR, one entry per CDR3 protein. This table holds about 76,000 distinct CDR3 sequences, roughly 92% found once. The specimen sequenced was CD8+ T cells from PBMCs. These receptors originate from a human donor with Susac syndrome. Both conserved end residues are part of each CDR3. The D gene is left open where the match is weak. Size tells how often a clone was seen (once, few, many) or the class of an expanded clone, and some rows leave it out.

size: .; D: .; V: TRBV12-3/TRBV12-4; J: TRBJ2-3; CDR3: CASSPGTDTQYF; DNA: TGTGCCAGCAGTCCGGGCACAGATACGCAGTATTTT
size: once; D: TRBD2; V: TRBV6-2/TRBV6-3; J: TRBJ2-1; CDR3: CASSRSGRAGNEQFF; DNA: TGTGCCAGCAGCAGAAGCGGGAGGGCGGGCAATGAGCAGTTCTTC
size: .; D: .; V: TRBV20-1; J: TRBJ2-1; CDR3: CSASPGRGPNEQFF; DNA: TGCAGTGCTAGCCCCGGTAGAGGGCCTAATGAGCAGTTCTTC
size: .; D: TRBD1; V: TRBV18; J: TRBJ2-5; CDR3: CASSPQGASQETQYF; DNA: TGTGCCAGCTCACCACAGGGGGCATCCCAAGAGACCCAGTACTTC
size: .; D: .; V: TRBV19; J: TRBJ2-2; CDR3: CASSTPTFSDIVGELFF; DNA: TGTGCCAGTAGTACACCCACATTCAGCGACATAGTCGGGGAGCTGTTTTTT
size: .; D: .; V: TRBV5-1; J: TRBJ1-1; CDR3: CASSLGFGANTEAFF; DNA: TGCGCCAGCAGCTTGGGTTTCGGGGCGAACACTGAAGCTTTCTTT
size: .; D: .; V: TRBV20-1; J: TRBJ2-3; CDR3: CSAWVEGLTDTQYF; DNA: TGCAGTGCCTGGGTAGAGGGGCTCACAGATACGCAGTATTTT
size: .; D: TRBD2; V: TRBV5-1; J: TRBJ2-1; CDR3: CASSLTSGRPGGNEQFF; DNA: TGCGCCAGCAGCTTGACCAGCGGGAGGCCGGGGGGGAATGAGCAGTTCTTC
size: .; D: .; V: TRBV9; J: TRBJ2-2; CDR3: CASSVGNRNTGELFF; DNA: TGTGCCAGCAGCGTGGGCAACAGAAACACCGGGGAGCTGTTTTTT
size: .; D: .; V: TRBV14; J: TRBJ2-7; CDR3: CASSQVFGSYEQYF; DNA: TGTGCCAGCAGCCAAGTCTTTGGGAGCTACGAGCAGTACTTC
size: .; D: .; V: TRBV7-8; J: TRBJ1-1; CDR3: CASRQTGLMNTEAFF; DNA: TGTGCCAGCAGACAAACAGGGTTAATGAACACTGAAGCTTTCTTT
size: .; D: TRBD1; V: TRBV12-3/TRBV12-4; J: TRBJ1-1; CDR3: CASSPPGTEVNTEAFF; DNA: TGTGCCAGCAGTCCACCCGGGACAGAGGTTAACACTGAAGCTTTCTTT
size: .; D: TRBD1; V: TRBV11-2; J: TRBJ1-2; CDR3: CASSSTTGNYGYTF; DNA: TGTGCCAGCAGCTCCACGACAGGGAACTATGGCTACACCTTC
size: .; D: .; V: TRBV5-1; J: TRBJ1-1; CDR3: CASSYEGRGTEAFF; DNA: TGCGCCAGCAGCTATGAGGGTAGGGGCACTGAAGCTTTCTTT
size: .; D: .; V: TRBV20-1; J: TRBJ2-1; CDR3: CSAQGPAIHEQFF; DNA: TGCAGTGCTCAAGGTCCAGCCATCCATGAGCAGTTCTTC
size: .; D: TRBD2; V: TRBV14; J: TRBJ2-7; CDR3: CASSQRVAGGHEQYF; DNA: TGTGCCAGCAGCCAAAGAGTAGCGGGAGGGCACGAGCAGTACTTC
size: .; D: .; V: TRBV12-5; J: TRBJ1-1; CDR3: CASGYGDQAFF; DNA: TGTGCTAGTGGTTATGGCGATCAAGCTTTCTTT
size: .; D: .; V: TRBV28; J: TRBJ2-1; CDR3: CASSTPHRVTYNEQFF; DNA: TGTGCCAGCAGCACCCCTCACAGGGTCACCTACAATGAGCAGTTCTTC
size: .; D: .; V: TRBV7-9; J: TRBJ2-1; CDR3: CASSSRLDFNEQFF; DNA: TGTGCCAGCAGCTCTCGACTAGACTTCAATGAGCAGTTCTTC
size: .; D: .; V: TRBV5-4; J: TRBJ2-2; CDR3: CAILRHTGELFF; DNA: TGTGCCATATTAAGACACACCGGGGAGCTGTTTTTT
size: .; D: TRBD1; V: TRBV5-1; J: TRBJ1-5; CDR3: CASSSGTGIGNQPQHF; DNA: TGCGCCAGCAGCTCGGGGACAGGGATTGGGAATCAGCCCCAGCATTTT
size: once; D: .; V: TRBV6-2/TRBV6-3; J: TRBJ2-7; CDR3: CASSSSGFGYEQYF; DNA: TGTGCCAGCAGTTCCAGCGGATTCGGTTACGAGCAGTACTTC
size: .; D: .; V: TRBV6-2/TRBV6-3; J: TRBJ2-1; CDR3: CASSPKTRGNEQFF; DNA: TGTGCCAGCAGCCCAAAGACTAGGGGGAATGAGCAGTTCTTC
size: .; D: .; V: TRBV7-9; J: TRBJ2-3; CDR3: CASSLGSGPLGGHADTQYF; DNA: TGTGCCAGCAGCTTAGGCAGTGGGCCTCTAGGAGGACATGCCGATACGCAGTATTTT
size: .; D: .; V: TRBV14; J: TRBJ1-1; CDR3: CASSQFGGSGTEAFF; DNA: TGTGCCAGCAGCCAATTCGGGGGCTCGGGCACTGAAGCTTTCTTT
size: .; D: .; V: TRBV15; J: TRBJ1-5; CDR3: CATSPTGGNQPQHF; DNA: TGTGCCACCAGCCCCACTGGCGGCAATCAGCCCCAGCATTTT
size: .; D: .; V: TRBV3-1; J: TRBJ1-1; CDR3: CASSQDWRGSETEAFF; DNA: TGTGCCAGCAGCCAAGATTGGAGGGGGAGCGAGACTGAAGCTTTCTTT
size: .; D: .; V: TRBV28; J: TRBJ2-7; CDR3: CASSSGRRLFYEQYF; DNA: TGTGCCAGCAGCTCGGGACGGAGACTCTTTTACGAGCAGTACTTC
size: .; D: .; V: TRBV19; J: TRBJ1-2; CDR3: CASSISRDGYGYTF; DNA: TGTGCCAGTAGTATATCCAGAGACGGCTATGGCTACACCTTC
size: .; D: .; V: TRBV5-4; J: TRBJ2-2; CDR3: CASSLGSPGTGELFF; DNA: TGTGCCAGCAGCCTAGGGAGCCCCGGCACCGGGGAGCTGTTTTTT
size: .; D: TRBD1; V: TRBV13; J: TRBJ1-3; CDR3: CASSPTIETTGRVGNTIYF; DNA: TGTGCCAGCAGCCCTACCATAGAAACGACAGGGAGAGTAGGAAACACCATATATTTT
size: .; D: TRBD2; V: TRBV4-3; J: TRBJ2-1; CDR3: CASSQDPGGSYNEQFF; DNA: TGCGCCAGCAGCCAAGATCCGGGGGGCTCCTACAATGAGCAGTTCTTC
size: .; D: .; V: TRBV4-1; J: TRBJ2-5; CDR3: CASSPSGGNKETQYF; DNA: TGCGCCAGCAGCCCCTCCGGAGGGAATAAAGAGACCCAGTACTTC
size: .; D: .; V: TRBV19; J: TRBJ2-1; CDR3: CASSIVVGPGEQFF; DNA: TGTGCCAGTAGTATTGTGGTAGGCCCTGGAGAGCAGTTCTTC
size: .; D: TRBD1; V: TRBV5-1; J: TRBJ2-1; CDR3: CASSWGQDYNEQFF; DNA: TGCGCCAGCAGCTGGGGACAGGATTACAATGAGCAGTTCTTC
size: .; D: .; V: TRBV19; J: TRBJ2-7; CDR3: CASSKGGLESYEQYF; DNA: TGTGCCAGTAGTAAAGGGGGGCTGGAGAGCTACGAGCAGTACTTC
size: .; D: TRBD1; V: TRBV20-1; J: TRBJ1-2; CDR3: CSARDRGKGTGSANYGYTF; DNA: TGCAGTGCTAGAGATAGGGGAAAAGGGACAGGGTCAGCTAACTATGGCTACACCTTC
size: once; D: .; V: TRBV29-1; J: TRBJ2-3; CDR3: CSVVLLPHDDTQYF; DNA: TGCAGCGTTGTCTTGTTGCCCCATGATGATACGCAGTATTTT
size: .; D: .; V: TRBV29-1; J: TRBJ2-1; CDR3: CSSRSYNEQFF; DNA: TGCAGCTCGAGGTCCTACAATGAGCAGTTCTTC
size: .; D: TRBD2; V: TRBV20-1; J: TRBJ2-1; CDR3: CSARGVPLAANNEQFF; DNA: TGCAGTGCTAGAGGGGTCCCTCTAGCGGCCAACAATGAGCAGTTCTTC
size: .; D: .; V: TRBV7-6; J: TRBJ1-1; CDR3: CASSPLDTEAFF; DNA: TGTGCCAGCAGCCCCTTGGACACTGAAGCTTTCTTT
size: .; D: .; V: TRBV6-2/TRBV6-3; J: TRBJ1-1; CDR3: CASSYSWRYTEAFF; DNA: TGTGCCAGCAGTTACTCGTGGAGGTACACTGAAGCTTTCTTT